This T cell receptor (beta chain) was sequenced for a study of identifying expanded T cells in peripheral blood. Broader study findings: Clone count variance between roughly two-week samples rose with total template count.

The data were produced by immunoSEQ multiplex PCR, yet TCRdb's version contains in-frame clones alone and is incomplete. The sample holds 60,000 to 70,000 clones, about four fifths seen once. Note on this clone: Its antigen is unknown.

The origin of this receptor is a person aged 18 to 75 in good health. Sequencing was performed on blood.

CDR3 sequence: CASSLRTVNEQFF. CDR3 in DNA: TGTGCCAGCAGCCTAAGGACAGTCAATGAGCAGTTCTTC. The chain links TRBV7-2 to TRBJ2-1; D is possibly TRBD1 (6 bases). The CDR3 length is 13 residues. V lost 5 bases and J 6 bases, leaving 11 bases between the germline ends. CDR1 and CDR2 from the germline V gene are SGHTA and FQGNSA.